Reported below is one T cell receptor (beta chain). Its cognate antigen is unknown. This record comes from a study of OX40 agonist ivuxolimab in advanced cancers. At the level of the study: Every 2 weeks, ivuxolimab was infused into the patients intravenously at between 0.01 and 10 mg/kg.

Study-level findings and limits: Expanded peripheral T-cell antigen specificity went undetermined. Nonresponders, in some cases, also had low normalized T-cell clonal expansion.

The table came from immunoSEQ multiplex PCR; TCRdb's copy has only in-frame clones and leaves some out. The sample consists of tens of thousands of clones, 65% to 90% of them appearing once. Looked up from germline, CDR1 is SGHTA and CDR2 is FQGTGA. V was clipped by 3 bases and J by 2 bases, with 8 bases between them. The CDR3 sequence is 15 residues long. Researchers took blood at baseline, on cycle 4 day 1, and on cycle 7 day 1. The specimen was CD4+ or CD8+ T cells sorted from blood, collected in a trial of the OX40 agonist ivuxolimab. The V gene is TRBV7-3, the J gene TRBJ2-6; D is ambiguous. This TCR came from an adult with an advanced solid tumor such as melanoma, head and neck, liver or kidney cancer. The CDR3 sequence is CASSLIGAGANVLTF. The CDR3 DNA reads as TGTGCCAGCAGCTTGATTGGGGCTGGGGCCAACGTCCTGACTTTC.